One sample yielded the 13 T cell receptor beta chains listed below, sequenced in a study of blood T cells in healthy people across ages. Primers used in a second PCR of roughly 6 to 11 cycles were a sample-barcoded 5' primer and a J-beta primer mix. TCRdb used MiXCR to reprocess the 5' RACE reads, holding one entry per CDR3 protein. The profile shows 760,000 or so distinct CDR3 sequences, more than 20% of them singletons. These data are also associated with another study on T cells of mothers and their children.

Sequencing used blood. The receptors here all came from a boy younger than 18 in good health.

The gene calls are TRBV7-9 and TRBJ2-3, with TRBD2 matching over 10 bases. CDR1 SEHNR and CDR2 FQNEAQ come from the germline V gene (reference sequence). The V gene end was trimmed by 11 bases and the J gene end by 3 bases; junction bases not matched to a gene: 5. There are 13 residues in the CDR3. As DNA, the CDR3 is TGTGCCCTTAGCGGGGGGATGACAGATACGCAGTATTTT. Amino acid sequence: CALSGGMTDTQYF.

This clonotype has more than one count but fewer than ten. V and J are TRBV6-1 and TRBJ2-2; D is possibly TRBD1 (5 bases). Germline lookup yields CDR1 MNHNS and CDR2 SASEGT. Trimming pared 4 bases from V and 5 bases from J, leaving 8 bases between. CDR3 length equals 13 residues. CDR3 DNA sequence: TGTGCCAGCAGTGTCCGACAGACCGGGGAGCTGTTTTTT. It yields the protein CASSVRQTGELFF.

This clonotype occurred a few times. The chain couples TRBV7-8 to TRBJ2-1; the D gene could be TRBD1 or TRBD2 (5 bases each). The J call is in doubt because the DNA end fits TRBJ2-5 better. The germline V gene encodes CDR1 SGHVS and CDR2 FQNEAQ. This CDR3 region has 15 residues. CDR3 loop: CASSASFGAQETQYF. Written as DNA, the CDR3 is TGTGCCAGCAGCGCCTCGTTCGGGGCCCAAGAGACCCAGTACTTC.

The J gene is TRBJ1-2, the V gene TRBV20-1, with D possibly TRBD1 on 5 matching bases. Germline V gives CDR1 DFQATT, CDR2 SNEGSKA (reference sequence). With 0 bases removed from V and 4 bases from J, the gap between germline ends came to 12 bases. The CDR3 sequence is 14 residues long. The CDR3 DNA is TGCAGTGCTAGAGATCTCCACAGGCTCTATGGCTACACCTTC. Translating it yields CSARDLHRLYGYTF.

This chain uses TRBV28 with TRBJ1-1, with a possible D match to TRBD1 (5 bases). Trimming pared 6 bases from V and 1 base from J, leaving 9 bases between. The length of the CDR3 is 13 residues. Germline V gives CDR1 MDHEN, CDR2 SYDVKM. DNA for the CDR3: TGTGCCAGCAGGCAGGGACGGAACACTGAAGCTTTCTTT. Translated: CASRQGRNTEAFF.

This clonotype occurred a few times. This rearrangement joins TRBV6-1 to TRBJ1-2; D remains ambiguous. The CDR3 is 13 residues long. The V end lost 3 bases, the J end lost 3 bases, and 8 bases lay between the germline ends. Germline values: CDR1 MNHNS, CDR2 SASEGT. The CDR3 DNA reads as TGTGCCAGCAGTGAGTTGGAGGACTATGGCTACACCTTC. Translated, it gives CASSELEDYGYTF.

The rearrangement uses TRBV29-1 and TRBJ2-7; D gene unclear. V lost 7 bases and J 5 bases, leaving 15 bases between the germline ends. In germline, CDR1 is SQVTM, CDR2 ANQGSEA. The CDR3 loop spans 12 amino acids. CDR3 in amino acids: CSGVRAENEQYF. The CDR3 DNA sequence: TGCAGCGGGGTCCGGGCAGAAAACGAGCAGTACTTC.

This chain links TRBV29-1 with TRBJ2-5, with D tentatively TRBD1 or TRBD2 (5 bases each). The last part of the DNA fits TRBJ2-1 better; the J call may be wrong. This CDR3 spans 14 amino acids. Germline V gene lookup returns CDR1 SQVTM and CDR2 ANQGSEA. The CDR3 DNA reads as TGCAGCGTTGAGGGGCAGGGACCCAACGATGAGCAGTTCTTC. This translates into CSVEGQGPNDEQFF.

J is TRBJ2-7 and V is TRBV4-2, with D tentatively TRBD2 (6 bases). The CDR3 length is 14 residues. Germline-derived CDR1 and CDR2 are LGHNA and YNFKEQ. V gave up 1 base and J gave up 5 bases, with 12 bases separating them. The CDR3 is CASSQGRGEDEQYF. The CDR3 DNA reads as TGTGCCAGCAGCCAAGGTCGAGGGGAGGACGAGCAGTACTTC.

This clonotype was observed a handful of times. V and J are TRBV6-6 and TRBJ1-6; D gene ambiguous. The germline V gene has CDR1 MNHNY and CDR2 SVGAGI (reference sequence). V lost 0 bases to trimming and J lost 9 bases, with 15 bases between them. CDR3 length equals 16 residues. CDR3 nucleotides: TGTGCCAGCAGTTACTCAAGAGACATTAGAGGTTCACCCCTCCACTTT. Translating it yields CASSYSRDIRGSPLHF.

This chain joins TRBV6-2 or TRBV6-3 and TRBJ2-3; D might be TRBD1 or TRBD2, each matching 5 bases. V lost 7 bases, J lost 6 bases, and 17 bases lay in between. The CDR3 has 14 amino acids. The germline gives CDR1 MNHEY, CDR2 SVGEGT. This CDR3 reads CASTGARSADTQYF. CDR3 coding DNA: TGTGCCAGCACCGGGGCAAGGTCGGCGGATACGCAGTATTTT.

V is TRBV7-9 and J is TRBJ2-2; D remains unclear. The germline CDR1 and CDR2 sequences are SEHNR and FQNEAQ (reference sequence). The CDR3 covers 13 residues. Trimming took off 8 bases at V and 0 bases at J, with 7 bases between the two ends. CDR3 residues: CASVHPNTGELFF. For the CDR3, the DNA is TGTGCCAGCGTACACCCGAACACCGGGGAGCTGTTTTTT.

The CDR3, as DNA: TGTGCCAGCAGTTTGAGTCAGGGGTCAGAGACCCAGTACTTC. Protein sequence: CASSLSQGSETQYF. This chain uses TRBV12-3 or TRBV12-4 with TRBJ2-5, with TRBD1 as a possible D gene (6 bases). CDR3 length: 14 residues. The ends were cut back, 3 bases at V and 4 bases at J, with 12 bases in the middle.